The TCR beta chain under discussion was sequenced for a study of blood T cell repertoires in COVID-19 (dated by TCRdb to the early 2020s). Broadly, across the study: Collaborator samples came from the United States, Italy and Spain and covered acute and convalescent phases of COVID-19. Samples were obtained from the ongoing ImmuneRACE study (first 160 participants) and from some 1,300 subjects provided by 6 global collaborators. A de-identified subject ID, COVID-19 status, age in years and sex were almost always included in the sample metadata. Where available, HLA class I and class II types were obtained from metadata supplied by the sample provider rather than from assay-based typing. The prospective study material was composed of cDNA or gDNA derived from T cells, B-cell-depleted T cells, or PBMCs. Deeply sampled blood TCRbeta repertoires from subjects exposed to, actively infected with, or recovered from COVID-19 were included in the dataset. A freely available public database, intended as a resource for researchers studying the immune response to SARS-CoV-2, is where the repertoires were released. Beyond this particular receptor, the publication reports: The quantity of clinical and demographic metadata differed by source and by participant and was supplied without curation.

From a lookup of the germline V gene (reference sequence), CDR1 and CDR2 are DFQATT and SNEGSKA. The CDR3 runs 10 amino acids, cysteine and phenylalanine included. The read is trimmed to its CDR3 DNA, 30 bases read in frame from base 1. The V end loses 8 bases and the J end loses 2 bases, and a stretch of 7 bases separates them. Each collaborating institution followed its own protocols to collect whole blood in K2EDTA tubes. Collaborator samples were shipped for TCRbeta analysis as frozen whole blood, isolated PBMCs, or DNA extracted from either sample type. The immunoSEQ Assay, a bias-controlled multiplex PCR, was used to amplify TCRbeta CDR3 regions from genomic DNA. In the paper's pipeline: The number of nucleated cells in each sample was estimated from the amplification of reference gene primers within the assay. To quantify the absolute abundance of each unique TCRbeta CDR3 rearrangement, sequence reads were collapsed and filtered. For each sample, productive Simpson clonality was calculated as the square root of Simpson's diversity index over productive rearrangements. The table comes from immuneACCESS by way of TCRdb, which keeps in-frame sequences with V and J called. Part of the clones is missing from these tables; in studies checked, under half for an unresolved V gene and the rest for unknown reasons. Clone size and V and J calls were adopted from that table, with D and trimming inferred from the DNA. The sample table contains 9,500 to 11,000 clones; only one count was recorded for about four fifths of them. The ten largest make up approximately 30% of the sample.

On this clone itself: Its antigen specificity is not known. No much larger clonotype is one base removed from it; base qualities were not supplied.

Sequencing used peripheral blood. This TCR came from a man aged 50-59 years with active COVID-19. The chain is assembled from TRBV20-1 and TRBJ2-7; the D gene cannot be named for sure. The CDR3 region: CSLKPYEQYF. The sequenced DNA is TGCAGTCTTAAGCCCTACGAGCAGTACTTC.